This TCR beta chain came from a study of spatial heterogeneity in lung cancer. The overall study: Fewer alpha-chain than beta-chain sequences were consistently detected. For the average unique TCR and UMI combination, more than eight occurrences appeared in raw reads.

Germline V lookup: CDR1 SGHTA, CDR2 FQGNSA. The CDR3 runs to 14 residues. The V gene end was trimmed by 5 bases and the J gene end by 3 bases; junction bases not matched to a gene: 5. TCR cDNA molecules were tagged individually, and each one carried a unique molecular identifier. A single record per CDR3 protein comes from TCRdb applying MiXCR to the 5' RACE reads. The table lists tens of thousands of distinct CDR3 sequences, roughly 7% of them singletons, with 2.9% in the top ten. This clonotype was seen ten or more times. The time point was: sample taken at primary tumor resection. Whole RNA was taken from tumor, nontumor lung or frozen PBMC; it was then sequenced unsorted. Untreated early-stage non-small cell lung cancer patients, 70 to 85 in total, were the donors.

This sequence originates from a female donor with early-stage non-small cell lung cancer. The gene calls are TRBV7-2 and TRBJ2-5, with 8 nucleotides matching TRBD2. The sample consisted of PBMCs, taken at surgery. The CDR3 nucleotides read TGTGCCAGCAGCCCGAGGGGACTAGAAGAGACCCAGTACTTC. It specifies CASSPRGLEETQYF.